The rows below give T cell receptor beta chains drawn from one sample of a study of shared clonotypes between healthy human individuals. Clones were sequenced by immunoSEQ multiplex PCR, and TCRdb holds only the in-frame ones, with some missing. The sample lists hundreds of thousands of clones; about 96% were seen once. The material sequenced was naive CD8+ T cells sorted from blood. All receptors derive from a woman aged 25 to 39 in good health. The CDR3 runs from the conserved cysteine through the conserved F or W. A D gene is named only where the DNA matches it firmly.

CASSLVYSGANVLTF,TRBJ2-6,TRBV7-9,-
CASSLLGIANEQFF,TRBJ2-1,TRBV27,-
CASSQDRVSAGGVGPQHF,TRBJ1-5,TRBV4-2,TRBD1
CASSTLPGQTSTDTQYF,TRBJ2-3,TRBV19,-
CASSKRWTSGRNEQYF,TRBJ2-7,TRBV21-1,-
CASSITVLYEQYF,TRBJ2-7,TRBV19,-
CASGRNQQGTYSNQPQHF,TRBJ1-5,TRBV12-5,-
CASSLVMMRTGELFF,TRBJ2-2,TRBV7-8,-
CASSLTGPSSGTPYEQYF,TRBJ2-7,TRBV5-6,TRBD2
CAISESIRGPYSYEQYF,TRBJ2-7,TRBV6-1,-
CASSFWGAYEQYF,TRBJ2-7,TRBV5-6,-
CAISEEGKGLASHEQYF,TRBJ2-7,TRBV10-3,TRBD2
CASSFGSYEQYF,TRBJ2-7,TRBV28,-
CASSVGEQNEKLFF,TRBJ1-4,TRBV9,-
CASSISVVKFF,TRBJ2-1,TRBV19,-
CARSRTSRGGGETQYF,TRBJ2-5,TRBV5-3,-
CASSHGTSGYEQYF,TRBJ2-7,TRBV28,TRBD2
CASSTGPDGTYEQYF,TRBJ2-7,TRBV5-1,-
CASSLRRAVTEAFF,TRBJ1-1,TRBV27,-
CASSLEGDRPNEQYF,TRBJ2-7,TRBV7-9,-
CASAPMNTEAFF,TRBJ1-1,TRBV28,-
CASSHRVQETQYF,TRBJ2-5,TRBV4-1,-
CASSQEWNGYTF,TRBJ1-2,TRBV14,-
CASSPPDEAFF,TRBJ1-1,TRBV7-9,-
CASTNQGRDNEQFF,TRBJ2-1,TRBV7-9,-
CASSSGPYYGYTF,TRBJ1-2,TRBV27,-